This is a list of T cell receptor beta chains from one sample in a study of T cell changes during pregnancy in multiple sclerosis. Libraries were prepared by immunoSEQ multiplex PCR; TCRdb keeps only in-frame clonotypes and omits some of them. The sample yields 65,000 to 80,000 clones, approximately 92% seen once. The sequenced sample was CD4+ T cells from peripheral blood mononuclear cells, obtained before pregnancy. The receptor set was obtained from a female donor with multiple sclerosis, enrolled in a pregnancy study. CDR3s include the opening cysteine and the closing phenylalanine or tryptophan. The D gene is left open where the match is weak. Rows may omit the clone size; those that give it use once, few, many or a size class.

D gene	J gene	V gene	clone size	CDR3 DNA	CDR3 protein
TRBD1	TRBJ1-5	TRBV28	.	TGTGCCGGCCAGACAGGGCCCGGGCCCCAGCATTTT	CAGQTGPGPQHF
.	TRBJ2-5	TRBV10-2	once	TGCGCCAGCAGTGTAACCGGAGAGACCCAGTACTTC	CASSVTGETQYF
.	TRBJ1-2	TRBV7-8	.	TGTGCCAGCAGCTTCGGTCAGGGGTATAGGCGTGGCTACACCTTC	CASSFGQGYRRGYTF
.	TRBJ2-6	TRBV5-1	.	TGCGCCAGCACTTGGGGAAATCAGGGAAGCTCTGGGGCCAACGTCCTGACTTTC	CASTWGNQGSSGANVLTF
.	TRBJ2-5	TRBV5-6	.	TGTGCCAGCAGCCGGGAGATTAGGGAGACCCAGTACTTC	CASSREIRETQYF
.	TRBJ1-5	TRBV27	.	TGTGCCAGCCGGAGGGATCGAACAGGCAATCAGCCCCAGCATTTT	CASRRDRTGNQPQHF
TRBD2	TRBJ2-1	TRBV4-1	.	TGCGCCAGCAGCCCAACACCTCTAGCGGGGAAAAATGAGCAGTTCTTC	CASSPTPLAGKNEQFF
.	TRBJ1-2	TRBV19	.	TGTGCCAGTAGTGTATTGGAGCAGGGAAGGAACTATGGCTACACCTTC	CASSVLEQGRNYGYTF
.	TRBJ1-4	TRBV6-6	.	TGTGCCAGCAGTTACTCGACGCAGGGAGGGGAAAAACTGTTTTTT	CASSYSTQGGEKLFF
.	TRBJ2-7	TRBV6-5	once	TGTGCCAGCAGCCCTCTTGGAGCTTCCTACGAGCAGTACTTC	CASSPLGASYEQYF
TRBD2	TRBJ2-5	TRBV7-8	.	TGTGCCAGCCATCCGACTAGCCGGTACCAAGAGACCCAGTACTTC	CASHPTSRYQETQYF
TRBD1	TRBJ1-4	TRBV6-5	.	TGTGCCAGCAAAACTACAGGGGATCGCGAAAAACTGTTTTTT	CASKTTGDREKLFF
TRBD2	TRBJ2-3	TRBV4-2	.	TGTGCCAGCAGCCAAAGGACTAGCGGGGGGGGCACAGATACGCAGTATTTT	CASSQRTSGGGTDTQYF
TRBD2	TRBJ2-1	TRBV7-2	.	TGTGCCAGCAGCCCGACTAGCGGGGGGTTAGATGAGCAGTTCTTC	CASSPTSGGLDEQFF
TRBD1	TRBJ1-4	TRBV29-1	.	TGCAGCGTTGAATCCGGGACAGCGGGTGAAAAACTGTTTTTT	CSVESGTAGEKLFF
.	TRBJ1-5	TRBV5-1	.	TGCGCCAGCAGCTTCAGTAGCAATCAGCCCCAGCATTTT	CASSFSSNQPQHF
TRBD2	TRBJ2-2	TRBV5-1	.	TGCGCCAGCAGCTTTGGACTAGCGGGGGGGCGCACCGGGGAGCTGTTTTTT	CASSFGLAGGRTGELFF
.	TRBJ1-5	TRBV5-5	.	TGTGCCAGCAGCTTGGATCAGGTGTACCAGCCCCAGCATTTT	CASSLDQVYQPQHF
TRBD1	TRBJ1-2	TRBV7-2	.	TGTGCCAGCAGCTTAGCAGGGGGCACTAACTATGGCTACACCTTC	CASSLAGGTNYGYTF
.	TRBJ2-3	TRBV30	.	TGTGCCTGGGAGGGAGACTTTAGCACAGATACGCAGTATTTT	CAWEGDFSTDTQYF
.	TRBJ1-2	TRBV2	once	TGTGCCAGCAGTGTAGCCCAGGGGAACTATGGCTACACCTTC	CASSVAQGNYGYTF
TRBD2	TRBJ2-5	TRBV10-2	once	TGCGCCAGCATGAGCGGGGGGGTACAAGAGACCCAGTACTTC	CASMSGGVQETQYF
TRBD2	TRBJ2-7	TRBV7-9	.	TGTGCCAGCAGCTCCCAAAAGGTCCCAGGGAGGGCCTCCTACGAGCAGTACTTC	CASSSQKVPGRASYEQYF
TRBD2	TRBJ2-2	TRBV5-6	.	TGTGCCAGCAGCTGGGGAGGGTTGGCGGGGTCCATCACCGGGGAGCTGTTTTTT	CASSWGGLAGSITGELFF
TRBD1	TRBJ1-2	TRBV7-3	.	TGTGCCAGCAGCTTAACAGGACAGGGGGCGCCTGGCTACACCTTC	CASSLTGQGAPGYTF
.	TRBJ2-6	TRBV5-4	.	TGTGCCAGCAGCTTGGGCGGGACCTTCTCTGGGGCCAACGTCCTGACTTTC	CASSLGGTFSGANVLTF
.	TRBJ2-3	TRBV18	.	TGTGCCAGCTCACCACCGATTGGACGGGGGAGCACAGATACGCAGTATTTT	CASSPPIGRGSTDTQYF
.	TRBJ2-7	TRBV28	.	TGTGCCAGCAGTTCAAACCCGACAGGTAGCCCTAGCTCCTACGAGCAGTACTTC	CASSSNPTGSPSSYEQYF
.	TRBJ2-1	TRBV7-9	.	TGTGCCAGCAGCTTAGGGGCGGGGACCCGGAATGAGCAGTTCTTC	CASSLGAGTRNEQFF
.	TRBJ2-2	TRBV19	few	TGTGCCAGCATTCGGGGCAGGGGAACGAACACCGGGGAGCTGTTTTTT	CASIRGRGTNTGELFF
.	TRBJ2-1	TRBV9	.	TGTGCCAGCAGCGTAGAGGAGGGTACCGTTGAGCAGTTCTTC	CASSVEEGTVEQFF
.	TRBJ2-3	TRBV12-2	once	TGTGCAAGTCGCTTAGCAGGGGGCAGGGCCACAGATACGCAGTATTTT	CASRLAGGRATDTQYF
.	TRBJ2-3	TRBV5-1	.	TGCGCCAGCAGCTTGGGGCTAGCTATAGATACGCAGTATTTT	CASSLGLAIDTQYF
TRBD1	TRBJ2-7	TRBV5-4	.	TGTGCCAGCAGCCAGGACAGGGTGACCTCCTACGAGCAGTACTTC	CASSQDRVTSYEQYF
.	TRBJ2-1	TRBV5-1	.	TGCGCCAGCAGCTTGCCAGGATCCTCCTACAATGAGCAGTTCTTC	CASSLPGSSYNEQFF
.	TRBJ2-7	TRBV19	.	TGTGCCAGTAAGGTCTCCGGGGGTTCCGCCGAGCAGTACTTC	CASKVSGGSAEQYF
.	TRBJ1-5	TRBV2	.	TGTGCCAGCAGTGAAGGGGGCAGGGGAAGCAATCAGCCCCAGCATTTT	CASSEGGRGSNQPQHF
TRBD1	TRBJ2-2	TRBV6-1	.	TGTGCCAGCAGAAGACAGGGGGCGGACACCGGGGAGCTGTTTTTT	CASRRQGADTGELFF
.	TRBJ2-7	TRBV5-1	.	TGCGCCAGCAGCTCGACGGGAAGCTCCTACGAGCAGTACTTC	CASSSTGSSYEQYF
TRBD1	TRBJ2-7	TRBV6-5	.	TGTGCCAGCAGCCAGGACAGGGGGCAGGGCGAGCAGTACTTC	CASSQDRGQGEQYF
TRBD2	TRBJ2-1	TRBV5-1	.	TGCGCCAGCAGCACGGTAGCGGGAGGGTTCCACAATGAGCAGTTCTTC	CASSTVAGGFHNEQFF